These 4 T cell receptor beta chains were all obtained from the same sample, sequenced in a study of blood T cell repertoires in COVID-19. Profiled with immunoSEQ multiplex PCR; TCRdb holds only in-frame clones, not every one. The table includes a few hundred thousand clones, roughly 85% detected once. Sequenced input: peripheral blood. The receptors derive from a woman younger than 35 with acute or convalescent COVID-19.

The CDR3 protein is CASMLAGSTDTQYF. Written as DNA, the CDR3 is TGTGCCAGTATGCTAGCGGGGTCCACAGATACGCAGTATTTT. V gene TRBV19 combines with J gene TRBJ2-3; 9 nucleotides align to TRBD2. Germline V gives CDR1 LNHDA, CDR2 SQIVND (reference sequence). The J segment lost 2 bases and the V segment lost 7 bases, leaving 4 bases of the junction unmatched. This CDR3 is 14 amino acids long.

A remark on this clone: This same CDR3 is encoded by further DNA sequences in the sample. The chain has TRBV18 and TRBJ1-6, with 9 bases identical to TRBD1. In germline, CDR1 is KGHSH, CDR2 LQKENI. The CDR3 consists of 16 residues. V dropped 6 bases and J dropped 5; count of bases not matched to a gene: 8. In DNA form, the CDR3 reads TGTGCCAGCTCGCCTCCGGGGACAGGGAATAATTCACCCCTCCACTTT. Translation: CASSPPGTGNNSPLHF.

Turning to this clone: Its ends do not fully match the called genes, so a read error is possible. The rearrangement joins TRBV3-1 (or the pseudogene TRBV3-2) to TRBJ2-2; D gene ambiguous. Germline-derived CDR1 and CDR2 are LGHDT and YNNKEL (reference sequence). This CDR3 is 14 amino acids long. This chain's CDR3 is CATSPFFDTGELFF. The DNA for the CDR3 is TGTGCCACCAGCCCGTTTTTTGACACCGGGGAGCTGTTTTTT.

The CDR3 region is CASGTQGTEDEKLFF. CDR3 nucleotide sequence: TGTGCTAGTGGGACCCAAGGAACGGAGGATGAAAAACTGTTTTTT. V gene TRBV12-5 combines with J gene TRBJ1-4; D is unclear. The V gene lost 6 bases and the J gene lost 6 bases, with 17 bases spanning the gap. The CDR3 loop spans 15 amino acids. Germline values: CDR1 LGHNT, CDR2 FRNRAP. The variable domain in full, completed from reference TRBV12-5 and TRBJ1-4, reads DARVTQTPRHKVTEMGQEVTMRCQPILGHNTVFWYRQTMMQGLELLAYFRNRAPLDDSGMPKDRFSAEMPDATLATLKIQPSEPRDSAVYFCASGTQGTEDEKLFFGSGTQLSVL.